This T cell receptor (beta chain) is drawn from a study of blood T cell repertoires in COVID-19. Assay: immunoSEQ multiplex PCR; the TCRdb copy retains only in-frame clones and omits some. Of fewer than 110,000 clones in the sample, more than 70% were seen once. Germline-derived CDR1 and CDR2 are SNHLY and FYNNEI. CDR3 size: 16 residues. The junction had 11 bases not matched to a gene; V was cut back by 3 bases and J by 4 bases. The rearrangement uses TRBV2 and TRBJ1-2; 7 bases are a match to TRBD1. The TCR sequence derives from a man aged 50 to 60 with active or convalescent COVID-19. Sequenced sample: peripheral blood. CDR3: CASSDLTGTFTYGYTF. CDR3 sequence (DNA): TGTGCCAGCAGTGACTTGACAGGGACCTTCACCTATGGCTACACCTTC.